This is a list of T cell receptor beta chains from one sample in a study of blood T cell repertoires in COVID-19. TCRdb's copy holds only in-frame clones and misses some; the assay was immunoSEQ multiplex PCR. Counted here are fewer than 9,500 clones, approximately 80% occurring once; the ten biggest clones make up about a third. Sequencing input: peripheral blood. Receptors were obtained from a human donor in a cohort sampled during active COVID-19. Each CDR3 is given with its conserved first and last residue. D genes are given only for firm matches. The size entry is marked missing in some rows and otherwise reads once, few, many or a size class.

DNA	CDR3	D	size	length	V	J
TGTGCCAGCAGCCCTATAGGACTAGCGAAACCTGAGCAGTTCTTC	CASSPIGLAKPEQFF	TRBD2	NA	15	TRBV9	TRBJ2-1
TGTGCCAGCACGGACACTCGGAAATTTACCGGGGAGCTGTTTTTT	CASTDTRKFTGELFF	NA	medium-sized	15	TRBV7-9	TRBJ2-2
TGTGCCAGCAGCCCCCTGAGGACTAGGGGTGTGGAGACCCAGTACTTC	CASSPLRTRGVETQYF	TRBD2	NA	16	TRBV11-2	TRBJ2-5
TGTGCCAGCAGCTTAACTAGCGGGAATCCCCTTCATGAGCAGTTCTTC	CASSLTSGNPLHEQFF	TRBD2	few	16	TRBV7-3	TRBJ2-1
TGTGCCACCAGTGACTCCCGACAGGGAATCACCGGGGAGCTGTTTTTT	CATSDSRQGITGELFF	TRBD1	NA	16	TRBV24-1	TRBJ2-2
TGTGCCAGCGGGGGCGGCAATCAGCCCCAGCATTTT	CASGGGNQPQHF	NA	NA	12	TRBV2	TRBJ1-5
TGTGCCAGCAACAGAAGGCCAGGGTTCATTCTCTCCCTCACAGATACGCAGTATTTT	CASNRRPGFILSLTDTQYF	NA	NA	19	TRBV3-1/TRBV3-2	TRBJ2-3
TGTGCCAGCAGCTCTAGCGGGGGGCCGTCGGATACGCAGTATTTT	CASSSSGGPSDTQYF	TRBD2	NA	15	TRBV28	TRBJ2-3
TGCGCCAGCAGCCAAGATAGCACAAATACGCAGTATTTT	CASSQDSTNTQYF	NA	NA	13	TRBV4-1	TRBJ2-3
TGTGCCAGCAGCTGGACAGGGGCAGAGGGTGAAAAACTGTTTTTT	CASSWTGAEGEKLFF	TRBD1	NA	15	TRBV2	TRBJ1-4
TGCGCCAGCAGCAGAGGACAGGGGGGGGAGACCCAGTACTTC	CASSRGQGGETQYF	TRBD1	NA	14	TRBV5-1	TRBJ2-5
TGTGCCACCAGCAGGGTCCCGGGACAGGGTGCCATGAGCTCCTACAATGAGCAGTTCTTC	CATSRVPGQGAMSSYNEQFF	TRBD1	NA	20	TRBV15	TRBJ2-1
TGCGCCAGCAGTAGACAGGGCGAAGCTTTCTTT	CASSRQGEAFF	TRBD1	once	11	TRBV5-1	TRBJ1-1
TGTGCCAGCAGTCCACAGGAACTCCTTGTGCCCCAGCATTTT	CASSPQELLVPQHF	NA	NA	14	TRBV6-5	TRBJ1-5
TGTGCCAGCAGTACCGGACAGGGTTTCATTAGACGCCTCCACTTT	CASSTGQGFIRRLHF	TRBD1	NA	15	TRBV6-5	TRBJ1-6
TGTGCCAGCAGCTTAGATTCGTCGGGGGAGCAGTACTTC	CASSLDSSGEQYF	NA	NA	13	TRBV7-2	TRBJ2-7
TGCGCCAGCAGCCAGCATGCAGGGGCAGACTCTACGACCCCCTACGAGCAGTACTTC	CASSQHAGADSTTPYEQYF	NA	NA	19	TRBV4-3	TRBJ2-7
TGTGCCAGCAGTGATACGGGACTAGCGGGAGGGGGTACGCAGTATTTT	CASSDTGLAGGGTQYF	TRBD2	once	16	TRBV2	TRBJ2-3
TGCAGCGCCACCGGGACAGGGGGCGAAAAACTGTTTTTT	CSATGTGGEKLFF	TRBD1	NA	13	TRBV29-1	TRBJ1-4
TGTGCCAGCAGTGGGACAGGCACCGGGGAGCTGTTTTTT	CASSGTGTGELFF	TRBD1	NA	13	TRBV7-3	TRBJ2-2
TGCAGCGTCGCCGGGACTAGCGGGAGGAGCTCCTACAATGAGCAGTTCTTC	CSVAGTSGRSSYNEQFF	TRBD2	NA	17	TRBV29-1	TRBJ2-1
TGTGCCAGTAGTAAACCCCGGGACAGTAACTATGGCTACACCTTC	CASSKPRDSNYGYTF	TRBD1	NA	15	TRBV19	TRBJ1-2
TGTGCCAGCAGTTACTCTGGGAGCATGAACACTGAAGCTTTCTTT	CASSYSGSMNTEAFF	NA	NA	15	TRBV6-5	TRBJ1-1
TGCGCCAGCAGCTTGGGGCTTTTATACGAGCAGTACTTC	CASSLGLLYEQYF	NA	NA	13	TRBV5-1	TRBJ2-7
TGTGCCAGCAGCGTAGACAGGGGGCGAACTGAAGCTTTCTTT	CASSVDRGRTEAFF	TRBD1	NA	14	TRBV7-2	TRBJ1-1
TGTGCCATCAGGGGGCCCGACTACGAGCAGTACTTC	CAIRGPDYEQYF	NA	NA	12	TRBV10-3	TRBJ2-7
TGTGCCAGCAGTTATAGCGGTTTGGCAGATACGCAGTATTTT	CASSYSGLADTQYF	NA	NA	14	TRBV6-5	TRBJ2-3
TGCAGCGTTGTAACGCTAGCGGGGGCGAACACCGGGGAGCTGTTTTTT	CSVVTLAGANTGELFF	TRBD2	NA	16	TRBV29-1	TRBJ2-2
TGTGCCAGTAGGACTTTGGACCCCTCGGGGGGAAACACCATATATTTT	CASRTLDPSGGNTIYF	NA	NA	16	TRBV19	TRBJ1-3
TGTGCCAGCAGCTTAGCGTTCAACTACGAGCAGTACTTC	CASSLAFNYEQYF	NA	NA	13	TRBV7-9	TRBJ2-7
TGTGCCAGCAGCGTAGCGCCTAGTCAAGAGACCCAGTACTTC	CASSVAPSQETQYF	NA	NA	14	TRBV9	TRBJ2-5
TGCAGTGCTAGTAGGGACTCCAACGAGCAGTACTTC	CSASRDSNEQYF	NA	medium-sized	12	TRBV20-1	TRBJ2-7
TGTGCCAGCAGTCCCACGACAGGGTCGGAGACCCAGTACTTC	CASSPTTGSETQYF	TRBD1	NA	14	TRBV27	TRBJ2-5
TGTGCCAGCAGCATCCGCCGGGACAGTCCATCTAGCACAGATACGCAGTATTTT	CASSIRRDSPSSTDTQYF	TRBD1	NA	18	TRBV7-9	TRBJ2-3
TGTGCCAGCAGCTCCGGAGCAGGAAACACCATATATTTT	CASSSGAGNTIYF	NA	NA	13	TRBV5-4	TRBJ1-3
TGTGCCAGCAGTCCAACAGGGGGCGGGTACGAGCAGTACTTC	CASSPTGGGYEQYF	TRBD1	NA	14	TRBV2	TRBJ2-7
TGTGCCAGCAGCCAAGTCGGACTAGCGGGGGGCACTAACGCGAACGAGCAGTACTTC	CASSQVGLAGGTNANEQYF	TRBD2	NA	19	TRBV3-1/TRBV3-2	TRBJ2-7
TGCGCCAGCACCCGGGACAGGGGGCCCGCTTGCTATGAGCAGTTCTTC	CASTRDRGPACYEQFF	TRBD1	NA	16	TRBV10-1	TRBJ2-1
TGTGCCATCAGTGAAAAGGGGGCCTACAATTCACCCCTCCACTTT	CAISEKGAYNSPLHF	TRBD1	NA	15	TRBV10-3	TRBJ1-6
TGTGCCAGCAGCTCGCCCGCCGGGGCAGATACGCAGTATTTT	CASSSPAGADTQYF	NA	NA	14	TRBV5-4	TRBJ2-3
TGCGCCAGCAGCTCCCAGCGTAGCTCCTACGAGCAGTACTTC	CASSSQRSSYEQYF	NA	NA	14	TRBV5-1	TRBJ2-7
TGTGCCAGCAGCTCAGGGATCCAAGAGACCCAGTACTTC	CASSSGIQETQYF	NA	NA	13	TRBV7-2	TRBJ2-5
TGTGCCAGCAGCTTAACAGAGAGTGAGCAGTTCTTC	CASSLTESEQFF	NA	once	12	TRBV2	TRBJ2-1
TGTGCCAGCTCACCGGACAGGGGAAAAACTGAAGCTTTCTTT	CASSPDRGKTEAFF	TRBD1	NA	14	TRBV18	TRBJ1-1
TGTGCCAGCACGTTCCACCTTAGCTCTGGAAACACCATATATTTT	CASTFHLSSGNTIYF	NA	NA	15	TRBV6-5	TRBJ1-3